The 11 T cell receptor beta chains given below trace back to one sample, sequenced in a study of shared clonotypes between healthy human individuals. Clones were sequenced by immunoSEQ multiplex PCR, and TCRdb holds only the in-frame ones, with some missing. Here the sample spans roughly 2.2 million clones, over 90% being singletons. Sample: naive CD4+ T cells from PBMCs. Regarding subset: CD45RA+ positively selected. These receptor sequences come from a man between 18 and 35 years old in good health. Some clones in this sample may be carry-over from other donors' samples.

CDR3 DNA sequence: TGTGCCAGCAGCTATAACAGGGTGGCGCGTGAAAAACTGTTTTTT. Amino acids: CASSYNRVAREKLFF. The V and J genes are TRBV21-1 and TRBJ1-4; TRBD1 is the table's D call and was not checked against the DNA. TRBV21-1 is a recognized pseudogene. This CDR3 has 15 residues.

Regarding this clone: This sample includes further DNA sequences coding for the same CDR3. Here the CDR3 reads CASSQGADQPQHF. The CDR3, as DNA: TGTGCCAGCTCACAGGGGGCGGATCAGCCCCAGCATTTT. The V and J genes are TRBV18 and TRBJ1-5; 7 bases fit TRBD1. The CDR3 totals 13 residues. V dropped 4 bases and J dropped 5; count of bases not matched to a gene: 2. Germline assignment: CDR1 KGHSH and CDR2 LQKENI. Together with reference TRBV18 and TRBJ1-5, the CDR3 gives the full variable domain: NAGVMQNPRHLVRRRGQEARLRCSPMKGHSHVYWYRQLPEEGLKFMVYLQKENIIDESGMPKERFSAEFPKEGPSILRIQQVVRGDSAAYFCASSQGADQPQHFGDGTRLSIL.

V is TRBV29-1 and J is TRBJ2-7, with TRBD2 identical over 14 bases. CDR1 is SQVTM and CDR2 is ANQGSEA in the germline V gene. The J segment lost 6 bases and the V segment lost 6 bases, leaving 7 bases of the junction unmatched. The CDR3 length is 14 residues. The CDR3 region has the DNA TGCAGCGTAGCCGGACTAGCGGGAGGTTCCGAGCAGTACTTC. Its protein product is CSVAGLAGGSEQYF.

This chain uses TRBV6-4 with TRBJ2-7; TRBD1 is a possible D gene (5 bases). The germline gives CDR1 MRHNA, CDR2 SNTAGT. The V end lost 1 base, the J end lost 1 base, and 14 bases lay between the germline ends. The CDR3 extends over 16 amino acids. The CDR3: CASSDYKQVVSYEQYF. The CDR3 DNA reads as TGTGCCAGCAGTGACTACAAACAGGTAGTATCCTACGAGCAGTACTTC.

The count of this clone is one. The chain is built from TRBV4-1 and TRBJ1-2; 8 bases map to TRBD1. J lost 8 bases, V lost 2 bases, and 10 bases had no gene match. The CDR3 runs to 15 residues. CDR1 and CDR2 (germline): MGHRA, YSYEKL. The CDR3 DNA is TGCGCCAGCAGCCAAATAGGACAGGGCCGAGGCGGCTACACCTTC. This gives the protein CASSQIGQGRGGYTF.

This chain connects TRBV6-1 to TRBJ2-5, with 9 bases lining up with TRBD1. J was trimmed by 8 bases and V by 5 bases; bases with no gene match: 9. Germline assignment: CDR1 MNHNS and CDR2 SASEGT. CDR3 length equals 14 residues. The CDR3 DNA follows: TGTGCCAGCAGTCGAATTGGGACAGGGTACACCCAGTACTTC. Protein: CASSRIGTGYTQYF.

The chain joins TRBV6-5 to TRBJ2-1, with 7 positions matching TRBD2. The CDR3 runs to 16 residues. V trimming: 0 bases; J trimming: 6 bases; junction bases outside the gene matches: 8. The V gene's germline CDR1 is MNHEY and CDR2 SVGAGI. CDR3 sequence: CASSYSRASGFNEQFF. DNA for the CDR3: TGTGCCAGCAGTTACTCGAGGGCTAGCGGATTCAATGAGCAGTTCTTC.

V is TRBV5-1 and J is TRBJ2-1, with TRBD2 matching 10 bases. Trimming removed 0 bases from V and 8 bases from J; junction bases left unmatched: 11. Germline CDR1 and CDR2: SGHRS and YFSETQ. CDR3 size: 17 residues. The CDR3 DNA is TGCGCCAGCAGCTTGGGGCTTTCTAGCGGGAGTTTGCATGAGCAGTTCTTC. This translates into CASSLGLSSGSLHEQFF.

The chain is built from TRBV7-9 and TRBJ1-2; the D gene is possibly TRBD1 (6 bases). CDR3 length equals 14 residues. Trimming removed 5 bases at V and 4 bases at J, with 14 bases between. CDR1 and CDR2 (germline): SEHNR, FQNEAQ (reference sequence). CDR3 sequence reads: CASSPQGIRYGYTF. The CDR3 region has the DNA TGTGCCAGCAGCCCCCAGGGGATACGCTATGGCTACACCTTC.

The J gene is TRBJ2-7, the V gene TRBV30; TRBD1 aligns across 8 bases. Losses at the gene ends were 3 bases for V and 2 bases for J; bases not matched to a gene: 6. The CDR3 contains 14 residues. Germline assignment: CDR1 GTSNPN and CDR2 SVGIG (reference sequence). CDR3 in amino acids: CAWRRTGITYEQYF. DNA for the CDR3: TGTGCCTGGAGACGGACAGGGATTACCTACGAGCAGTACTTC.

This clone was picked up one time. CDR3 loop: CASSGYQGSYEQYF. CDR3 DNA sequence: TGTGCCAGCAGTGGTTATCAGGGAAGCTACGAGCAGTACTTC. The chain joins TRBV25-1 to TRBJ2-5; possibly TRBD1 for D (5 bases). The J call may be faulty, since TRBJ2-7 better matches the DNA end. This CDR3 spans 14 amino acids. Per germline, CDR1 MGHDK and CDR2 SYGVNS.